This T cell receptor beta chain stems from a study of cytomegalovirus exposure and HLA in healthy donors. Study-wide background: There were 90 million to 140 million unique TCR beta sequences, drawn from approximately 190 million T cells, in an earlier analysis.

V lost 3 bases, J lost 9 bases, and 10 bases stayed unmatched. The germline V gene encodes CDR1 SEHNR and CDR2 FQNEAQ (reference sequence). The CDR3 has 14 residues. Whole-study findings and limits: An analysis that came later showed most CMV-associated TCR beta chains appearing HLA-restricted.

Both 60 Vbeta primers and 13 Jbeta primers went into the PCR. Method: immunoSEQ multiplex PCR; TCRdb's copy keeps in-frame clones and lacks some. The table lists 90,000 to 110,000 clones, about four fifths of them singletons. As concerns this clone: As yet, its antigen is unknown.

What was sequenced was PBMCs. The receptor was derived from a man aged 35 to 55 in good health and CMV-seronegative. The chain has TRBV7-9 and TRBJ2-5; 7 bases line up with TRBD2. The CDR3 protein is CASSFEDAGVSQYF. The CDR3 coding sequence is TGTGCCAGCAGCTTCGAGGATGCGGGGGTATCCCAGTACTTC.